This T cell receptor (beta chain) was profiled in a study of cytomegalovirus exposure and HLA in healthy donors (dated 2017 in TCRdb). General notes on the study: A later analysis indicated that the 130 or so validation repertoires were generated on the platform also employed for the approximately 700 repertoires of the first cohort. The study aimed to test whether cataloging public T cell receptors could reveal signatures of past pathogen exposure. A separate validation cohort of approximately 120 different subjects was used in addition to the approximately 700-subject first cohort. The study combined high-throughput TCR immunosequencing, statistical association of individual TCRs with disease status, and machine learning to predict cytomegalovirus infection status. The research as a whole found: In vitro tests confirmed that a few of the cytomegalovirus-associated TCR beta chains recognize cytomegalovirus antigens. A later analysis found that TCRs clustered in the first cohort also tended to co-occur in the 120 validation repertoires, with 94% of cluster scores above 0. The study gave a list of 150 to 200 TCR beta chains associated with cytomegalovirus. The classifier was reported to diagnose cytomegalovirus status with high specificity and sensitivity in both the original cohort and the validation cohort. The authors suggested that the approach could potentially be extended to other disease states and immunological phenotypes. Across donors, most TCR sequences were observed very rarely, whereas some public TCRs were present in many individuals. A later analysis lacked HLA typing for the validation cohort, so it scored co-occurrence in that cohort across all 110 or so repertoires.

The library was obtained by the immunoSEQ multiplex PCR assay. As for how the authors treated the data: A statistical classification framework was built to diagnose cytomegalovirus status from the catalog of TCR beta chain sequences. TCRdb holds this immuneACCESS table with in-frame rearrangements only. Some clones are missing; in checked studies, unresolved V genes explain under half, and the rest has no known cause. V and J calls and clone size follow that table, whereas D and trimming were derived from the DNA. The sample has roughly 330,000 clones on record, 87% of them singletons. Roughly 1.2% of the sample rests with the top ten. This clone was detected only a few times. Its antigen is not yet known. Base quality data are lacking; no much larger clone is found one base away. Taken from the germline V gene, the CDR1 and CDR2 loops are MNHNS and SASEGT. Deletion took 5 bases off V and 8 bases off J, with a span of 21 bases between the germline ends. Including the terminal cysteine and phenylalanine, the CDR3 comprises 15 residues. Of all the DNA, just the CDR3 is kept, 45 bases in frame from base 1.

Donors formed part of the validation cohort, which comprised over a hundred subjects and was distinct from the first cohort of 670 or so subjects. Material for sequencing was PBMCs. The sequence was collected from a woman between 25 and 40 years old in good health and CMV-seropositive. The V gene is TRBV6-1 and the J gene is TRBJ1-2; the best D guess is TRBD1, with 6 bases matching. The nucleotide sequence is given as TGTGCCAGCAGTCCGTCGACAGGAGTGTTAACCGGCTACACCTTC. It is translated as CASSPSTGVLTGYTF.